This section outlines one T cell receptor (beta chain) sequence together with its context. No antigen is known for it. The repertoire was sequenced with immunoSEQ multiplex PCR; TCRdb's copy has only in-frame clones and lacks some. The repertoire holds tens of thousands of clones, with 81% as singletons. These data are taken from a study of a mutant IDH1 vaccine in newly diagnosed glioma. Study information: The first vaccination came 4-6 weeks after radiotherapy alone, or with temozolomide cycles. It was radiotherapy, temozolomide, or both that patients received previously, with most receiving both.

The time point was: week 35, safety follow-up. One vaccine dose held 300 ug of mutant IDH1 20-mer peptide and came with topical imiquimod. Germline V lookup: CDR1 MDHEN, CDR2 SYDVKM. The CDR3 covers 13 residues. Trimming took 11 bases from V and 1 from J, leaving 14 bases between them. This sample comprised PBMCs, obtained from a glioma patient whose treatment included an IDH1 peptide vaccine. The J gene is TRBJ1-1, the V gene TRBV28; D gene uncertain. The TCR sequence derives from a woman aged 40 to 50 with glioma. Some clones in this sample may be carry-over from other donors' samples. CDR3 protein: CACLGMGNTEAFF. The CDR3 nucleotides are TGTGCCTGCCTAGGGATGGGGAACACTGAAGCTTTCTTT.